A single sample is the source of the 12 T cell receptor beta chains below, sequenced in a study of blood T cell repertoires in COVID-19. Assay: immunoSEQ multiplex PCR; the TCRdb copy retains only in-frame clones and omits some. The data contain some 160,000 clones, roughly 80% of them singletons. The specimen was peripheral blood. These receptors were taken from a man in his fifties or sixties with active or convalescent COVID-19.

The chain combines TRBV7-9 with TRBJ1-2; maybe TRBD1 (5 bases). Germline assignment: CDR1 SEHNR and CDR2 FQNEAQ (reference sequence). The CDR3 length is 16 residues. V lost 0 bases and J 7 bases, leaving 18 bases between the germline ends. The CDR3 nucleotides read TGTGCCAGCAGCTTAGCGCTGACAGCGTTCTCTGGTGGCTACACCTTC. This codes for CASSLALTAFSGGYTF.

This chain uses TRBV5-1 with TRBJ1-1, with 8 positions matching TRBD1. Germline V CDR1 and CDR2: SGHRS, YFSETQ. The ends lost 0 bases at V and 5 bases at J; junction bases unmatched: 9. The CDR3 runs to 16 residues. The CDR3 loop is CASSLAPQGASTEAFF. CDR3 in DNA: TGCGCCAGCAGCTTGGCTCCGCAGGGGGCGAGTACTGAAGCTTTCTTT.

In this sample, this clone turned up a few times. This chain joins TRBV2 and TRBJ2-1, with a tentative D call TRBD2 (6 bases). Germline V CDR1 and CDR2: SNHLY, FYNNEI. V gave up 3 bases and J gave up 1 base, with 19 bases separating them. This CDR3 region has 18 residues. The CDR3 DNA sequence: TGTGCCAGCAGTGACCTGCTTAGCGGCTCCGAGTCCTACAATGAGCAGTTCTTC. This codes for CASSDLLSGSESYNEQFF.

The CDR3 nucleotides are TGTGCCATCTCGATAGCGCCGAGGTATGGCTACACCTTC. This encodes CAISIAPRYGYTF. The gene calls are TRBV10-3 and TRBJ1-2; no definite D call. Germline CDR1 is ENHRY and CDR2 is SYGVKD. V was clipped by 8 bases and J by 5 bases, with 15 bases between them. There are 13 residues in the CDR3.

V and J are TRBV4-2 and TRBJ1-1, with 8 bases identical to TRBD1. CDR1 LGHNA and CDR2 YNFKEQ come from the germline V gene. The CDR3 has 16 residues. Unmatched junction bases numbered 10, after V lost 6 bases and J lost 1 base. The CDR3 here is CASSHRFGTGNTEAFF. The CDR3 region has the DNA TGTGCCAGCAGTCATAGGTTCGGGACAGGGAACACTGAAGCTTTCTTT.

The V gene is TRBV7-6, the J gene TRBJ2-3; 11 nucleotides align to TRBD2. The J segment lost 0 bases and the V segment lost 5 bases, leaving 1 base of the junction unmatched. CDR1 SGHVS and CDR2 FNYEAQ come from the germline V gene. The CDR3 has 15 amino acids. The DNA of the CDR3 is TGTGCCAGCAGCCGGACTAGCGGGAGCACAGATACGCAGTATTTT. Amino acid sequence: CASSRTSGSTDTQYF.

The J gene is TRBJ1-6, the V gene TRBV6-1; 8 nucleotides match TRBD1. V lost 3 bases, J lost 5 bases, and 3 bases stayed unmatched. From germline, CDR1 is MNHNS and CDR2 SASEGT. The CDR3 loop spans 15 amino acids. The CDR3 region is CASSEPGGDNSPLHF. In DNA form, the CDR3 reads TGTGCCAGCAGTGAGCCAGGGGGCGATAATTCACCCCTCCACTTT.

The V call is TRBV5-1, the J call TRBJ2-2, with a weak D call TRBD2 (7 bases). CDR1 and CDR2 (germline): SGHRS, YFSETQ. The CDR3 has 17 residues. V lost 1 base and J 6 bases, leaving 19 bases between the germline ends. The CDR3 region is CASSLSRGAGGPGELFF. In nucleotides, the CDR3 is TGCGCCAGCAGCTTGAGTCGGGGGGCGGGCGGCCCCGGGGAGCTGTTTTTT.

This rearrangement joins TRBV10-3 to TRBJ2-5, with 11 bases fitting TRBD1. The ends lost 0 bases at V and 5 bases at J; junction bases unmatched: 2. Germline CDR1 reads ENHRY; CDR2 reads SYGVKD. The CDR3 runs 15 residues. In DNA, the CDR3 is TGTGCCATCAGTGAGTCGAGGGACAGGGGGGAGACCCAGTACTTC. Encoded protein: CAISESRDRGETQYF.

This sequence joins TRBV11-2 and TRBJ2-7; TRBD2 aligns across 10 bases. The CDR3 has 16 amino acids. The trim removed 1 base at V and 4 bases at J, leaving 7 bases unmatched. From germline, CDR1 is SGHAT and CDR2 FQNNGV. CDR3 region: CASSLGRTSGFYEQYF. DNA for the CDR3: TGTGCCAGCAGCTTAGGAAGGACTAGCGGCTTTTACGAGCAGTACTTC.

The genes are TRBV2 and TRBJ2-1, with 9 positions matching TRBD2. This CDR3 has 17 amino acids. Germline values: CDR1 SNHLY, CDR2 FYNNEI. V was pared by 2 bases and J by 7 bases, with 12 bases of the junction left unmatched. This CDR3 reads CASSEFRLAGKGNEQFF. The DNA for the CDR3 is TGTGCCAGCAGTGAATTCCGGCTAGCGGGAAAGGGTAATGAGCAGTTCTTC.

This chain joins TRBV11-2 and TRBJ2-2, with 8 bases identical to TRBD2. The CDR3 sequence is 15 residues long. Germline lookup yields CDR1 SGHAT and CDR2 FQNNGV. V lost 5 bases, J lost 6 bases, and 8 bases stayed unmatched. The CDR3 here is CASSPSGSGAGELFF. CDR3 bases: TGTGCCAGCAGCCCAAGCGGGAGCGGGGCCGGGGAGCTGTTTTTT.